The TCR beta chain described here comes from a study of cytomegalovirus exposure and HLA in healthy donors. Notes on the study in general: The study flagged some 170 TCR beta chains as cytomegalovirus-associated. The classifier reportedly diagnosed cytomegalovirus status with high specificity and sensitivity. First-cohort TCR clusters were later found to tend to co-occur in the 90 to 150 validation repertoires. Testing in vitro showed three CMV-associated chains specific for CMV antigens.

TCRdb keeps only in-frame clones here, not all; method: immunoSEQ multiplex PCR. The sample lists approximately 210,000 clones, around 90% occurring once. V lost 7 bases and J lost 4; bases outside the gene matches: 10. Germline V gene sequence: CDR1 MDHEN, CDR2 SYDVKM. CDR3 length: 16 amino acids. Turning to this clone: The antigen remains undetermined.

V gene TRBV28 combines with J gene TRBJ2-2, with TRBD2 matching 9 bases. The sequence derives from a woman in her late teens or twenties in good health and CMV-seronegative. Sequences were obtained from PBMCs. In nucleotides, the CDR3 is TGTGCCAGCACCACTAGCGGGCGATTAATCACCGGGGAGCTGTTTTTT. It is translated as CASTTSGRLITGELFF.